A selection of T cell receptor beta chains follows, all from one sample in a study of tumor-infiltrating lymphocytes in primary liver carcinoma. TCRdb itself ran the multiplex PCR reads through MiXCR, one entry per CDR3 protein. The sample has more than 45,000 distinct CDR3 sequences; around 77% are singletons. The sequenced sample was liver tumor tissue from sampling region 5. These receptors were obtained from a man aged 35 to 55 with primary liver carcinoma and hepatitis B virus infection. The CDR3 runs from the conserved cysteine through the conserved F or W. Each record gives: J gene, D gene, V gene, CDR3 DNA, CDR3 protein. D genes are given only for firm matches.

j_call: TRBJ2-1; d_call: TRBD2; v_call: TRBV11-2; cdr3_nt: TGTGCCAGCAGCTTAGATAGGGGCGGGAGGTTATACATTGAGCAGTTATTC; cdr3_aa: CASSLDRGGRLYIEQLF
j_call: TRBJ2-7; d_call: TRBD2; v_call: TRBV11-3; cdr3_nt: TGTGCCACTCGACGGGGGGTGACTTCCTACGAGCATCACTTC; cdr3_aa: CATRRGVTSYEHHF
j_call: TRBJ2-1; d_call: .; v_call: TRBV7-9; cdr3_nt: TGTGCCAGCAGTGACAGTTTATCTGAAAACGATGTGCAGTTCTTC; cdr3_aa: CASSDSLSENDVQFF
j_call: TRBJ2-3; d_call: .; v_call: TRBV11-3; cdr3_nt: TGTGCCAGCAATCCCGGAGGGGGAGACACAGATACGCAATATTTT; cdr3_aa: CASNPGGGDTDTQYF
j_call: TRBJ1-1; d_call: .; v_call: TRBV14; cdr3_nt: TGCACCAGCAGCCCCAGACTTGGGGTAGGCACTGAGGCTTTCTTT; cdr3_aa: CTSSPRLGVGTEAFF
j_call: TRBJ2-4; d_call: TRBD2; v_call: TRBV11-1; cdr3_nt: TGTGCCAGCAGCTTCCCTGGGACTAGTGGGATCAAAAACATTCAGTACTTC; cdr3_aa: CASSFPGTSGIKNIQYF
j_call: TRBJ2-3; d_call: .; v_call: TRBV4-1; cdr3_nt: TGCGCCAGTAGCCAAAACTTGGATACGCAGTATTTT; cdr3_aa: CASSQNLDTQYF
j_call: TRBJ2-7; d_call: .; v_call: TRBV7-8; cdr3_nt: TGTGCCAGCAGCTTAGGGATTGGCTCTGTACCGAGTGCCTACGAGCAGTACTTC; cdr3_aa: CASSLGIGSVPSAYEQYF
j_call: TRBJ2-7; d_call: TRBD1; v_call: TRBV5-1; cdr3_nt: TGCGCCAGCAGGACTCGGGACAGGTTTTGCAAGCAGTACTTC; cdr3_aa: CASRTRDRFCKQYF
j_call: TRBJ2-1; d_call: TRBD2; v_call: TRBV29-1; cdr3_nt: TGCAGCGTCGATCAAGCGGGACTCTACAATGAGCTGTTCTTC; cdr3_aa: CSVDQAGLYNELFF
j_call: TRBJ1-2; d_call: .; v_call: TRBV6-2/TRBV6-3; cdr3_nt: TGTGCCACCGCCCTAGACTATAGCTACACCTTC; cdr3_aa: CATALDYSYTF
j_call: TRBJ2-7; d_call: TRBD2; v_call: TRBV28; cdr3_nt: TGTGCCAGCAGTTCTGCGGGAGTCGCCAACGAGCAGTACTTC; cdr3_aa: CASSSAGVANEQYF
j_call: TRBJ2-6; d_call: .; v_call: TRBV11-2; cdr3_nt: TGTGCCAGCAGCAGCCGGGTACCAGATCTCTCTGGGGCCAACGTTCTGACTTTC; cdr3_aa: CASSSRVPDLSGANVLTF
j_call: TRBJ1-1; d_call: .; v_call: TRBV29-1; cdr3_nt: TGCAACGTTGGATCCGGATGGGGTATGAACACTGAAGCTGTCTTT; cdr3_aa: CNVGSGWGMNTEAVF
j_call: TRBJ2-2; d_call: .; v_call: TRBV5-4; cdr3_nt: TGTGCAAGCAGCTCGGGTGGCGGGGCCTTCGGGGAGCTGTTTTTT; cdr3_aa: CASSSGGGAFGELFF
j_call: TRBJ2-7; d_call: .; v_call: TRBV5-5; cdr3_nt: TGTGCCAGCAGCTTCGGACTCTCCCACGTGCAGTACTTC; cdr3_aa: CASSFGLSHVQYF
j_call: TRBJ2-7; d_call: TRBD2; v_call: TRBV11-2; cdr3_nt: TGTGCTAGCAGCTTACTAGCGGGAGGCTACGTGCAGTACTTT; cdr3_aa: CASSLLAGGYVQYF